The 14 T cell receptor beta chains given below trace back to one sample, sequenced in a study of human T cells and chemical hapten exposure. TCRdb recomputed calls from the RACE reads with MiXCR, one row per CDR3 protein. The repertoire holds a few hundred thousand distinct CDR3 sequences, with approximately 5% as singletons. This sample's time point: pre-sensitization, week 0. As for treatment: therapeutic diphenylcyclopropenone sensitization with weekly scalp DPC. This sample comprised whole blood, obtained in connection with sensitization to the hapten diphenylcyclopropenone (DPC). Source of these receptors: a woman younger than 35 with alopecia areata. Some clones in this sample may be carry-over from other donors' samples.

In this sample, this clonotype turned up a few times. The chain couples TRBV2 to TRBJ2-3; 10 nucleotides agree with TRBD1. The CDR3 consists of 17 residues. The V and J ends lost 1 base and 0 bases, in that order; junction bases with no gene match: 4. The germline V gene encodes CDR1 SNHLY and CDR2 FYNNEI. CDR3: CASSEGRTGGSTDTQYF. CDR3 DNA: TGTGCCAGCAGTGAAGGAAGGACAGGGGGGAGCACAGATACGCAGTATTTT.

V gene TRBV12-3 or TRBV12-4 combines with J gene TRBJ1-4, with 8 bases matching TRBD1. The length of the CDR3 is 16 residues. V lost 6 bases, J lost 5 bases, and 11 bases stayed unmatched. The CDR3 DNA sequence: TGTGCCAGCAGCCAAATCCAGGGGGCGGGGAATGAAAAACTGTTTTTT. It translates to CASSQIQGAGNEKLFF.

This clonotype appeared a few times. This chain uses TRBV4-2 with TRBJ2-6; no firm D call. CDR3 length: 15 amino acids. Germline V gene sequence: CDR1 LGHNA, CDR2 YNFKEQ. Trimming stripped 3 bases from V and 0 bases from J, with 6 bases between. CDR3: CASSQIHSGANVLTF. In DNA form, the CDR3 reads TGTGCCAGCAGCCAGATACACTCTGGGGCCAACGTCCTGACTTTC.

The table lists this clonotype with many counts. The V call is TRBV6-6, the J call TRBJ1-6; no firm D call. There are 14 residues in the CDR3. The germline CDR1 and CDR2 sequences are MNHNY and SVGAGI (reference sequence). V lost 6 bases, J lost 9 bases, and 15 bases lay in between. DNA of the CDR3: TGTGCCAGCAGCACCTATAGTTCTGGTTCACCCCTCCACTTT. Its protein product is CASSTYSSGSPLHF.

The chain has TRBV5-1 and TRBJ2-7, with TRBD1 matching 10 bases. This CDR3 comprises 15 residues. Germline CDR1 reads SGHRS; CDR2 reads YFSETQ. Trimming cost V 0 bases and J 2 bases; bases outside gene matches: 2. In nucleotides, the CDR3 is TGCGCCAGCAGCTTGGATGGACAGGGGGCCTACGAGCAGTACTTC. As protein: CASSLDGQGAYEQYF.

This clonotype has at least ten counts. This chain links TRBV6-2 or TRBV6-3 with TRBJ2-3; D not certain. This CDR3 has 14 residues. V lost 2 bases and J 2 bases, leaving 8 bases between the germline ends. The germline CDR1 and CDR2 sequences are MNHEY and SVGEGT. CDR3 amino acids: CASSYERTTDTQYF. In DNA form, the CDR3 reads TGTGCCAGCAGTTACGAGAGGACCACAGATACGCAGTATTTT.

V gene TRBV18 combines with J gene TRBJ1-1; D is uncertain. Looked up from germline, CDR1 is KGHSH and CDR2 is LQKENI. Trimming cost V 1 base and J 1 base, with 10 bases left between them. This CDR3 is built from 15 residues. The CDR3 reads CASSPQADSNTEAFF. The CDR3 nucleotides are TGTGCCAGCTCACCACAGGCTGATTCGAACACTGAAGCTTTCTTT. Variable domain in full (rest from reference TRBV18 and TRBJ1-1): NAGVMQNPRHLVRRRGQEARLRCSPMKGHSHVYWYRQLPEEGLKFMVYLQKENIIDESGMPKERFSAEFPKEGPSILRIQQVVRGDSAAYFCASSPQADSNTEAFFGQGTRLTVV.

This clonotype was seen many times. The genes are TRBV5-4 and TRBJ2-3; D is uncertain. The CDR3 spans 15 residues. Germline V lookup: CDR1 SGHNT, CDR2 YYREEE (reference sequence). V lost 0 bases and J lost 0, with 8 bases in between. This chain's CDR3 is CASSLAAVSTDTQYF. The DNA for the CDR3 is TGTGCCAGCAGCTTGGCCGCCGTTAGCACAGATACGCAGTATTTT.

The J gene is TRBJ1-5, the V gene TRBV6-6; no clear D. Germline CDR1 MNHNY, CDR2 SVGAGI (reference sequence). With 6 bases removed from V and 3 bases from J, the gap between germline ends came to 18 bases. The CDR3 is 16 amino acids. The CDR3 DNA reads as TGTGCCAGCAGCGCTCCTGGATGGCTGCCCAATCAGCCCCAGCATTTT. Its protein product is CASSAPGWLPNQPQHF.

The chain couples TRBV2 to TRBJ2-3; 12 positions agree with TRBD2. Germline CDR1 is SNHLY and CDR2 is FYNNEI. Trimming cost V 6 bases and J 6 bases; bases outside gene matches: 10. This CDR3 region has 16 residues. CDR3 loop: CASSPLAGGVTDTQYF. The DNA for the CDR3 is TGTGCCAGCAGCCCACTAGCGGGGGGTGTCACCGATACGCAGTATTTT.

V usage is TRBV11-2 and J usage is TRBJ2-5; D gene ambiguous. The CDR3 has 13 residues. Germline assignment: CDR1 SGHAT and CDR2 FQNNGV. V was cut by 5 bases and J by 5 bases, with 12 bases left in between. CDR3 region: CASSTSQGETQYF. CDR3 in DNA: TGTGCCAGCAGCACCAGCCAAGGGGAGACCCAGTACTTC.

This clonotype was recorded many times. The chain combines TRBV6-6 with TRBJ2-3; no clear D. Between the trimmed V and J ends, which lost 8 bases and 6 bases, there was a span of 9 bases. Germline V CDR1 and CDR2: MNHNY, SVGAGI (reference sequence). The length of the CDR3 is 11 residues. The CDR3 DNA is TGTGCCAGCCTATTAACGGATACGCAGTATTTT. It encodes CASLLTDTQYF.

As for this clonotype: Since a much larger clone is just one base distant, this may be a read error. The chain employs TRBV29-1 and TRBJ2-3, with a tentative D call TRBD2 (6 bases). Germline V CDR1 and CDR2: SQVTM, ANQGSEA. The ends were cut back, 8 bases at V and 3 bases at J, with 9 bases in the middle. This CDR3 comprises 11 residues. CDR3 protein: CSRRGTDTQYF. Here the CDR3 DNA reads TGCAGCAGGCGGGGTACAGATACGCAGTATTTT.

This rearrangement joins TRBV7-6 to TRBJ2-7, with D tentatively TRBD2 (6 bases). There are 14 residues in the CDR3. The V gene lost 5 bases and the J gene lost 7 bases, with 18 bases spanning the gap. Germline-derived CDR1 and CDR2 are SGHVS and FNYEAQ. The DNA of the CDR3 is TGTGCCAGCAGCCCACGGGCGTTGGGGAGGGAGCAGTACTTC. This encodes CASSPRALGREQYF.